Here is one TCR beta chain with its context. Only a few counts were recorded for this clonotype. It lacks a known antigen. Per-base quality was not reported, and no clone a single base away is much larger than it. Preparation of the library involved 5' RACE. TCRdb names Illumina HiSeq 2000 as the instrument used. Template switching added a universal primer binding site, and the final cDNA carried a unique molecular identifier that allowed TCR cDNA molecules to be counted accurately. Specific primers in the conserved constant-segment region were used to synthesize first-strand cDNA for the TCR alpha and beta chains. To control for contamination, every cDNA library was double barcoded, receiving both a SMART-Mk sample barcode and Illumina barcodes. TruSeq adapter sequences and Illumina sample barcodes were added in two successive PCR steps. TCR alpha and beta cDNA libraries were sequenced on the Illumina HiSeq platform with custom primers. The study's processing was this. Raw reads were processed with MiGEC to extract unique molecular identifiers, and MiXCR was used to determine CDR3 positions. Recombination models were inferred per individual with the repgenHMM and IGoR tools using an EM algorithm. Shared clonotype analysis was performed with the tcR package in R, normalizing sharing by the product of cloneset sizes. To study raw recombination free of thymic and clonal selection effects, out-of-frame nonproductive sequences were analyzed. TCRdb reworked the public reads: Q25 trimming with fastp, MiXCR clone assembly, productive beta chains retained. Entries are consolidated by CDR3 protein sequence, retaining the most common genes and DNA. The authors' filters were not applied to this entry. Within this sample are under 450,000 distinct CDR3 sequences, with less than 20% of them counted one time only. Clones ranked in the top ten supply around 12% of the sample.

These data originate in a study of identical twins (TCRdb year 2016). With regard to the full study: To test whether fetal clonotypes persist, the study used deep sequencing on TCR alpha and beta repertoires from monozygotic twins, unrelated adults of various ages, and cord blood. Replicate twin experiments were performed at different times using different library preparation protocols to rule out contamination.

On the study overall, not on this receptor specifically: Because the same donors could not be followed over many years, conclusions were based on cross-sectional statistical analysis. Compared with coincidental sharing between unrelated individuals, an excess of low generation-probability sequences was observed among out-of-frame TCR alpha sequences shared between twins. Recombination models systematically underestimated out-of-frame TCR alpha sharing in monozygotic twins but agreed with sharing between unrelated individuals. Abundant cord blood beta clonotypes had fewer insertions, young adult naive repertoires showed a similar but weaker trend, and memory repertoires showed no such trend. Zero-insertion analyses could be partly confounded by invariant T cells such as MAIT and iNKT, although diverse VJ usage argued against such confounding for most clonotypes. The excess sharing between twins in beta out-of-frame sequences was weaker because fewer shared sequences reduced the signal-to-noise ratio.

Every donor in the study was a healthy Caucasian. The researchers also sequenced three unrelated adults who were not twins: a male aged 18 to 29, a male aged 50 to 60, and a female aged 50 to 60. Miltenyi CD45RO+ enrichment and human naive T-cell isolation kits were used to isolate memory (CD45RO+) and naive T cells from PBMC. The sequenced material came from naive T cells sorted from blood. The cell subset or site label of this sample denotes: cells isolated with a human naive T-cell isolation kit. The receptor comes from a man between 45 and 60 years old in good health.

The CDR3 in this case is CASSLAGAGGSGEQFF. In nucleotides, the sequence is TGCGCCAGCAGCTTGGCGGGCGCGGGGGGGTCAGGTGAGCAGTTCTTC. The receptor chain draws on TRBV5-1 and TRBJ2-1; 9 junctional bases match TRBD2. As encoded in the germline V gene, CDR1 is SGHRS while CDR2 is YFSETQ. The CDR3, cysteine through phenylalanine, is 16 amino acids long. Left in the record is the CDR3 DNA by itself, 48 bases read in frame from the first base. V is trimmed back by 0 bases and J by 9 bases, and the junction contains 10 bases that no gene match accounts for. Where the CDR3 stops, the reference TRBV5-1 and TRBJ2-1 genes take over; the full variable domain is KAGVTQTPRYLIKTRGQQVTLSCSPISGHRSVSWYQQTPGQGLQFLFEYFSETQRNKGNFPGRFSGRQFSNSRSEMNVSTLELGDSALYLCASSLAGAGGSGEQFFGPGTRLTVL.